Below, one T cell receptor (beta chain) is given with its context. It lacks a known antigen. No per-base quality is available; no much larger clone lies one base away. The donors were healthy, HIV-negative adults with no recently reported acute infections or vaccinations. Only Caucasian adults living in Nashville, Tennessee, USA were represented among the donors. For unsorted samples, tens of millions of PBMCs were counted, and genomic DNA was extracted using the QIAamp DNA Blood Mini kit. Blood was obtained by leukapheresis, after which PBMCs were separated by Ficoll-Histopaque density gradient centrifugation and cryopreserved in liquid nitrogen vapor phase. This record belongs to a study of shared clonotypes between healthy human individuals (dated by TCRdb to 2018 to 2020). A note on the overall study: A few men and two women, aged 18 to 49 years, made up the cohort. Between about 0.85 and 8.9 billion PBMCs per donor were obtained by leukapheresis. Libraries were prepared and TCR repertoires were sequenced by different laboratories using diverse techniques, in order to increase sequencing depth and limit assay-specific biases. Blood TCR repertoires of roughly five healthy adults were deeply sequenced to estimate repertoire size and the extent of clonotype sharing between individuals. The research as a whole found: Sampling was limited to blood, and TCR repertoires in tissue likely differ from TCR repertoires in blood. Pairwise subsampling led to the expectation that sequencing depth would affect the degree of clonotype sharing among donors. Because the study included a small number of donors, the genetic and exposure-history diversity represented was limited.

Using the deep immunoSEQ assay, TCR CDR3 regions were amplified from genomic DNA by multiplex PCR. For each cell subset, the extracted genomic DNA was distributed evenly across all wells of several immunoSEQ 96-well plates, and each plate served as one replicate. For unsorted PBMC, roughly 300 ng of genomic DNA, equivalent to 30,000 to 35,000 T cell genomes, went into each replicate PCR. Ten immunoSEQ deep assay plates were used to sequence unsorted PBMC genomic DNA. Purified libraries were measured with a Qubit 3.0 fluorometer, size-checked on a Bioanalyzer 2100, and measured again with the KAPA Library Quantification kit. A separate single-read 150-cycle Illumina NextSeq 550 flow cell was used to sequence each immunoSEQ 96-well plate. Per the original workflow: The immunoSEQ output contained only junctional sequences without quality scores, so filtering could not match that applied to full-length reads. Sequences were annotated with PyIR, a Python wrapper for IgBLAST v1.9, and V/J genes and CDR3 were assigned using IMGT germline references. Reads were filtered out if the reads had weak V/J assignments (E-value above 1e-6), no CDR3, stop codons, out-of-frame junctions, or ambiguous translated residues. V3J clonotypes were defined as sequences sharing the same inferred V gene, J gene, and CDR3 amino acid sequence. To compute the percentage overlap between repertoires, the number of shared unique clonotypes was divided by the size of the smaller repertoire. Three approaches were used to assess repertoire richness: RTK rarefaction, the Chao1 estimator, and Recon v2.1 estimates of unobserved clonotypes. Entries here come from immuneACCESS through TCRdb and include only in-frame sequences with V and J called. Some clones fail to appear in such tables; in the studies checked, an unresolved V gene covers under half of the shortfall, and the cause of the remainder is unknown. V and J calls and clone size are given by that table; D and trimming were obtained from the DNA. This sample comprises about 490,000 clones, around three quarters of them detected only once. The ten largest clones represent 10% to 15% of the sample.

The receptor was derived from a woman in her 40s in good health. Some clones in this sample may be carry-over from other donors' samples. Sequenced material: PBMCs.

The CDR3 loop reads CASSTQPATNEKLFF. The DNA is as follows: TGTGCCAGTAGTACCCAGCCTGCAACTAATGAAAAACTGTTTTTT. Rearrangement joined TRBV19 to TRBJ1-4; the D gene is not confidently resolved. V was cut back by 4 bases and J by 0 bases, leaving a gap of 9 bases between them. From a lookup of the germline V gene (reference sequence), CDR1 and CDR2 are LNHDA and SQIVND. The CDR3 has 15 amino acids, counting the end cysteine and phenylalanine. The CDR3 DNA has 45 bases and is translated from base 1.